The TCR beta chain described here comes from a study of CD8 T cells in ankylosing spondylitis. Whole-study results and caveats: Several highly homologous variants made up a TCR beta motif, and this motif appeared characteristic of ankylosing spondylitis blood. Researchers report that disease-linked clones proved CD8+ and relatively rare in peripheral blood.

The table lists this clonotype with many counts. Its antigen is unknown. Germline V gene sequence: CDR1 ENHRY, CDR2 SYGVKD. Trimming took 2 bases from V and 6 from J, leaving 13 bases between them. This CDR3 spans 15 amino acids. Making use of molecular barcodes, quantitative 5'-RACE generated TCR beta libraries. TCRdb reprocessed the 5' RACE reads with MiXCR, giving one entry per CDR3 protein. The table includes around 440,000 distinct CDR3 sequences, 15% to 20% detected once. The receptor comes from a male donor with ankylosing spondylitis. The source material was blood, either unsorted or a sorted T cell fraction (not recorded which). The rearrangement links TRBV10-3 to TRBJ2-2; D is tentatively TRBD1 or TRBD2 (6 bases each). CDR3: CAISERGDVAGELFF. The CDR3 region has the DNA TGTGCCATCAGTGAGAGGGGGGATGTCGCCGGGGAGCTGTTTTTT.